The 15 T cell receptor beta chains below all came from one sample that was sequenced in a study of response to subunit inactivated influenza vaccine. TCRdb reprocessed the RT-PCR reads via MiXCR and lists one record per CDR3 protein. The sample consists of 700,000 to 800,000 distinct CDR3 sequences, less than 20% of them appearing once. Material: PBMCs from blood, obtained 5 to 6 days after vaccination. The receptors stem from a man aged 45 to 65 who received an inactivated influenza vaccine.

There are many counts of this clonotype. The chain joins TRBV7-2 to TRBJ2-5; 7 bases are a match to TRBD2. Germline V gene sequence: CDR1 SGHTA, CDR2 FQGNSA. V lost 5 bases and J lost 4; bases outside the gene matches: 16. The CDR3 runs 17 residues. DNA of the CDR3: TGTGCCAGCAGCCCCGGTCAAGCGGGATTTGGGGGAGAGACCCAGTACTTC. Translated: CASSPGQAGFGGETQYF.

The chain recombines TRBV29-1 with TRBJ2-7; D gene unclear. V was shortened by 4 bases and J by 2 bases, with 12 bases between the two germline ends. This CDR3 has 13 residues. CDR1 is SQVTM and CDR2 is ANQGSEA in the germline V gene. This CDR3 reads CSVGLPFTYEQYF. CDR3 sequence (DNA): TGCAGCGTTGGGCTCCCGTTCACCTACGAGCAGTACTTC.

This clonotype was seen once. The rearrangement joins TRBV7-3 to TRBJ2-1; no definite D call. Between the trimmed V and J ends, which lost 0 bases and 10 bases, there was a span of 10 bases. Germline CDR1 and CDR2: SGHTA and FQGTGA. The CDR3 spans 13 residues. The CDR3 here is CASSLTGGAEQFF. The CDR3 DNA reads TGTGCCAGCAGCTTAACGGGCGGTGCAGAGCAGTTCTTC.

J is TRBJ2-7 and V is TRBV5-1; 12 positions match TRBD2. V was pared by 4 bases and J by 5 bases, with 4 bases of the junction left unmatched. The CDR3 is made up of 14 amino acids. CDR1 and CDR2 (germline): SGHRS, YFSETQ. For the CDR3, the DNA is TGCGCCAGCAGCCGGACTAGCGGGGCAGACGAGCAGTACTTC. Encoded protein: CASSRTSGADEQYF.

The chain is built from TRBV27 and TRBJ2-2; D may be TRBD2 (6 bases). CDR3 length: 16 amino acids. Between the trimmed V and J ends, which lost 3 bases and 0 bases, there was a span of 11 bases. The V gene's germline CDR1 is MNHEY and CDR2 SMNVEV (reference sequence). CDR3 DNA: TGTGCCAGCAGTTTTCGTAGCGGTACGAACACCGGGGAGCTGTTTTTT. The encoded protein is CASSFRSGTNTGELFF.

This clonotype has just a few counts. The chain is built from TRBV20-1 and TRBJ1-3; a weak D match, TRBD1 (5 bases). The CDR3 loop spans 17 amino acids. The germline V gene encodes CDR1 DFQATT and CDR2 SNEGSKA (reference sequence). Trimming took 0 bases from V and 0 from J, leaving 15 bases between them. The CDR3 DNA reads TGCAGTGCTAGAGATAGACAGAGCAGCCACTCTGGAAACACCATATATTTT. Translated: CSARDRQSSHSGNTIYF.

This clonotype has a handful of counts. CDR3 protein: CASSLSGTIAAYEQYF. Here the CDR3 DNA reads TGTGCCAGCAGCTTAAGCGGGACTATAGCTGCCTACGAGCAGTACTTC. This chain joins TRBV7-6 and TRBJ2-7; 7 nucleotides line up with TRBD2. Germline trimming cut 2 bases from V and 2 bases from J; bases unmatched to any gene: 9. The CDR3 is made up of 16 amino acids. Germline V gene sequence: CDR1 SGHVS, CDR2 FNYEAQ.

This clonotype was counted at least ten times. The chain is built from TRBV6-2 or TRBV6-3 and TRBJ1-2; unclear D gene. Germline assignment: CDR1 MNHEY and CDR2 SVGEGT. The CDR3 is 14 residues long. Trimming shortened V by 6 bases and J by 2 bases, and 13 bases separated the two germline ends. The CDR3 DNA reads as TGTGCCAGCAGCGACGGGCAGAGGAACTATGGCTACACCTTC. Its translation is CASSDGQRNYGYTF.

The chain combines TRBV6-1 with TRBJ2-5, with 12 bases that match TRBD2. Germline loops: CDR1 MNHNS, CDR2 SASEGT. The CDR3 consists of 16 residues. Trimming at V came to 6 bases and at J to 5 bases, leaving 10 bases not matched to a gene. CDR3 in amino acids: CASSAELAGGGETQYF. CDR3 DNA sequence: TGTGCCAGCAGCGCCGAACTAGCGGGGGGCGGGGAGACCCAGTACTTC.

The CDR3 sequence is CSARGTGGTNTGELFF. Here the CDR3 DNA reads TGCAGTGCTAGAGGAACAGGGGGTACGAACACCGGGGAGCTGTTTTTT. The chain links TRBV20-1 to TRBJ2-2; 8 positions match TRBD1. Germline V gene lookup returns CDR1 DFQATT and CDR2 SNEGSKA (reference sequence). Losses at the gene ends were 1 base for V and 0 bases for J; bases not matched to a gene: 4. CDR3 length equals 16 residues.

The chain joins TRBV28 to TRBJ2-1, with D possibly TRBD1 on 6 matching bases. The CDR3 spans 14 residues. The germline V gene encodes CDR1 MDHEN and CDR2 SYDVKM. V was trimmed by 6 bases and J by 4 bases, leaving 13 bases between them. The CDR3 loop reads CASRGAGTYNEQFF. CDR3 coding DNA: TGTGCCAGCAGGGGGGCCGGGACATACAATGAGCAGTTCTTC.

The chain employs TRBV3-1 and TRBJ2-7, with D perhaps matching TRBD2 (6 bases). CDR1 is LGHDT, CDR2 YNNKEL, per germline (reference sequence). V lost 5 bases to trimming and J lost 4 bases, with 15 bases between them. This CDR3 has 14 residues. CDR3 in DNA: TGTGCCAGCAGCGCGGCGGGAACCGGTTACGAGCAGTACTTC. Its translation: CASSAAGTGYEQYF.

This chain joins TRBV29-1 and TRBJ2-7, with a weak D call TRBD2 (7 bases). The CDR3 length is 15 residues. Germline assignment: CDR1 SQVTM and CDR2 ANQGSEA. V gave up 0 bases and J gave up 2 bases, with 14 bases separating them. The CDR3 DNA is TGCAGCGTTGAAGATGGGGCCGGGGGGCCCTACGAGCAGTACTTC. As protein: CSVEDGAGGPYEQYF.

A few counts support this clonotype. The chain joins TRBV5-1 to TRBJ1-4; D is uncertain. The ends were cut back, 3 bases at V and 0 bases at J, with 9 bases in the middle. Germline V CDR1 and CDR2: SGHRS, YFSETQ. The CDR3 has 15 amino acids. The CDR3 coding sequence is TGCGCCAGCAGCTCCCAACAGTCAACTAATGAAAAACTGTTTTTT. It codes for CASSSQQSTNEKLFF.

This chain connects TRBV5-1 to TRBJ2-7; perhaps TRBD1 as D (5 bases). Trimming stripped 4 bases from V and 3 bases from J, with 11 bases between. The CDR3 contains 13 residues. CDR1 is SGHRS, CDR2 YFSETQ, per germline. The DNA for the CDR3 is TGCGCCAGCAGCCCGGCGACAGACTACGAGCAGTACTTC. Its protein is CASSPATDYEQYF.